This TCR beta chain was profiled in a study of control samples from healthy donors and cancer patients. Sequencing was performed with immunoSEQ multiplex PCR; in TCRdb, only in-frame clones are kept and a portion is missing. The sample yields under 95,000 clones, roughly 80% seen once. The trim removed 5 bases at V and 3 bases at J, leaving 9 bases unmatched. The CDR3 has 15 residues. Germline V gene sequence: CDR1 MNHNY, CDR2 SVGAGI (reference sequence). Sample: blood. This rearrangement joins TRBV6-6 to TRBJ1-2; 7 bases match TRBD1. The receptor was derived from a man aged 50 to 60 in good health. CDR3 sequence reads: CASSVPGQSHYGYTF. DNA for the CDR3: TGTGCCAGCAGTGTCCCGGGACAGAGCCACTATGGCTACACCTTC.